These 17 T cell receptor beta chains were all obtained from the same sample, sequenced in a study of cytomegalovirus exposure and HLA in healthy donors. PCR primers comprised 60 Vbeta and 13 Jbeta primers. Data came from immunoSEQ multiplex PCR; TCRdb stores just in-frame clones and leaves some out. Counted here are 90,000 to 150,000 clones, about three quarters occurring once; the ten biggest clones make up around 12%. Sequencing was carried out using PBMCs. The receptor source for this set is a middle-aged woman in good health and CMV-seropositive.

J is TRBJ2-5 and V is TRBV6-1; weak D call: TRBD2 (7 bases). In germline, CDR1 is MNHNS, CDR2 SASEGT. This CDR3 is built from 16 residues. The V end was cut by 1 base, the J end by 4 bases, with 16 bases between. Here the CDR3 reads CASSEVGGATGETQYF. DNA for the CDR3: TGTGCCAGCAGTGAAGTAGGGGGGGCGACAGGAGAGACCCAGTACTTC.

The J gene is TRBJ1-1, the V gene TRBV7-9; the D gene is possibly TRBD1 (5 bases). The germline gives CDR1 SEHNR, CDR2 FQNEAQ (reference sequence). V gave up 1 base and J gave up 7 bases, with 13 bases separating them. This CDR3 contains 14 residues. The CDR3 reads CASSLGQGLGEAFF. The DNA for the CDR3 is TGTGCCAGCAGCTTAGGTCAGGGTTTAGGTGAAGCTTTCTTT.

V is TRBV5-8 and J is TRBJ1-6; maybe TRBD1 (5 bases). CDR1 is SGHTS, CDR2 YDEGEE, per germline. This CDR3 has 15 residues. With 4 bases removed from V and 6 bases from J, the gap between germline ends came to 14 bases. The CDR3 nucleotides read TGTGCCAGCAGCCTACCCGGGGGAGCTAATTCACCCCTCCACTTT. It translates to CASSLPGGANSPLHF.

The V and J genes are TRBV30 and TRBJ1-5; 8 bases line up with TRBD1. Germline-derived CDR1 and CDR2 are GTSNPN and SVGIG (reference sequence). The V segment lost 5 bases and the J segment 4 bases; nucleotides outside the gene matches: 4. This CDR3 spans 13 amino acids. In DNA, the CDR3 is TGTGCCTGGGGGCACAGGGGGAATCAGCCCCAGCATTTT. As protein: CAWGHRGNQPQHF.

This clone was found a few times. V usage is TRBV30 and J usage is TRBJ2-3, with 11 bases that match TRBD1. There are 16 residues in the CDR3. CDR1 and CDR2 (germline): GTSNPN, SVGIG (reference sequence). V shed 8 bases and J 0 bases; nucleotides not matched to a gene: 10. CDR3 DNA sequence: TGTGCCAGAACGGACAGGGGGCTTGGGAGCACAGATACGCAGTATTTT. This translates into CARTDRGLGSTDTQYF.

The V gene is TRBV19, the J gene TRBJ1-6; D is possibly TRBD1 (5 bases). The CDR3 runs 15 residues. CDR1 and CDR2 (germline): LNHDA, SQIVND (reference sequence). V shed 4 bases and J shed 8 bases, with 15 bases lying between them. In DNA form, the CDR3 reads TGTGCCAGTAGTAAGGAGGGGATCGATTATTCACCCCTCCACTTT. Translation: CASSKEGIDYSPLHF.

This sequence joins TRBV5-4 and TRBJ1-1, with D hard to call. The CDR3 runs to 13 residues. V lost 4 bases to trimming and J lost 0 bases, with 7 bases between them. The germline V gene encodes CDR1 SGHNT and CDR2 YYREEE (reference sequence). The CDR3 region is CASSSEVNTEAFF. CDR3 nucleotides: TGTGCCAGCAGCAGTGAGGTGAACACTGAAGCTTTCTTT.

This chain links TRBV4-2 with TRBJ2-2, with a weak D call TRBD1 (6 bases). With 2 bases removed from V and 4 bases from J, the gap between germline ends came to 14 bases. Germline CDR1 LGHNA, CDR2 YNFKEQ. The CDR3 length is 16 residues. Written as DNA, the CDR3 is TGTGCCAGCAGCCAAATATGGGCAGGGGCCACCGGGGAGCTGTTTTTT. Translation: CASSQIWAGATGELFF.

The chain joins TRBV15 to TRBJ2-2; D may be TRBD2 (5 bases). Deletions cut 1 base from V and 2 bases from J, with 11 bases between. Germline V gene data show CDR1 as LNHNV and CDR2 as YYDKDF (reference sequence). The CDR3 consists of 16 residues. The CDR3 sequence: CATSRVGLANTGELFF. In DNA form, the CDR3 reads TGTGCCACCAGCAGAGTAGGTCTAGCTAACACCGGGGAGCTGTTTTTT.

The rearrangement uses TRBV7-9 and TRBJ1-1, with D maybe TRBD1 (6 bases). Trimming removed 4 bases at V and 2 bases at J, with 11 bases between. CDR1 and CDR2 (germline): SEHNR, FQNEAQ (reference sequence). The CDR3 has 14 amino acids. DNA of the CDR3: TGTGCCAGCAGCTCGGACAGAACTAACACTGAAGCTTTCTTT. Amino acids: CASSSDRTNTEAFF.

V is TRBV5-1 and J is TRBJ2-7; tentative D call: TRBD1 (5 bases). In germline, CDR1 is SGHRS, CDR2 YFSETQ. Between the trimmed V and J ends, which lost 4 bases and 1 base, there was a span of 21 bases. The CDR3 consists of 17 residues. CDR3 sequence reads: CASSARTFFPPSYEQYF. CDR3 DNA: TGCGCCAGCAGCGCCAGGACATTTTTTCCTCCTTCCTACGAGCAGTACTTC. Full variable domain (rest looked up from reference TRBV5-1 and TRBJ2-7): KAGVTQTPRYLIKTRGQQVTLSCSPISGHRSVSWYQQTPGQGLQFLFEYFSETQRNKGNFPGRFSGRQFSNSRSEMNVSTLELGDSALYLCASSARTFFPPSYEQYFGPGTRLTVT.

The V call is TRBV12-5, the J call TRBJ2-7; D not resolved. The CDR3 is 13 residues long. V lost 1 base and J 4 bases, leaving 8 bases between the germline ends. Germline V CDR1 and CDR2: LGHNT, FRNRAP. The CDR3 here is CASGLGHRYEQYF. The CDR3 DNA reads TGTGCTAGTGGTTTGGGACATCGATACGAGCAGTACTTC.

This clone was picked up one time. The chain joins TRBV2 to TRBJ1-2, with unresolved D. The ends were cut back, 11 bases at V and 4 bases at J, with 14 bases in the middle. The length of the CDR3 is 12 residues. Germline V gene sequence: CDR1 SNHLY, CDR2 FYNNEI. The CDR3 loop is CAVGREAYGYTF. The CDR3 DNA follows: TGTGCCGTCGGGAGGGAGGCCTATGGCTACACCTTC.

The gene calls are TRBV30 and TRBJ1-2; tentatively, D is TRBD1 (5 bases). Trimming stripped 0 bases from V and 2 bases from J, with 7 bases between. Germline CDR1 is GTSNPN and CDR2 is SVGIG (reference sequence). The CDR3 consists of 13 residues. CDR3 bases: TGTGCCTGGAGTGTTAGGGGAAACTATGGCTACACCTTC. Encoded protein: CAWSVRGNYGYTF. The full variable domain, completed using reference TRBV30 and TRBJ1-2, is SQTIHQWPATLVQPVGSPLSLECTVEGTSNPNLYWYRQAAGRGLQLLFYSVGIGQISSEVPQNLSASRPQDRQFILSSKKLLLSDSGFYLCAWSVRGNYGYTFGSGTRLTVV.

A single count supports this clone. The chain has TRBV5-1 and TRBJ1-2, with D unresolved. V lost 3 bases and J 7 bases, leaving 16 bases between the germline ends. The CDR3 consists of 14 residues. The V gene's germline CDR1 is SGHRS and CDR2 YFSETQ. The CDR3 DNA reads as TGCGCCAGCAGCTCCGTTCAAGGCACGGGTGGCTACACCTTC. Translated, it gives CASSSVQGTGGYTF. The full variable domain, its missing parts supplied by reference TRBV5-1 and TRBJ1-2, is KAGVTQTPRYLIKTRGQQVTLSCSPISGHRSVSWYQQTPGQGLQFLFEYFSETQRNKGNFPGRFSGRQFSNSRSEMNVSTLELGDSALYLCASSSVQGTGGYTFGSGTRLTVV.

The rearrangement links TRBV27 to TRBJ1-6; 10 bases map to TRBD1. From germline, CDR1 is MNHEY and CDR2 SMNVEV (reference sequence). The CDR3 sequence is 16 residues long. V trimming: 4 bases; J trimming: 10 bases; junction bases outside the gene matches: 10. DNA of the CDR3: TGTGCCAGCAGTTACTCTGGGACAGGGGAAGGATCACCCCTCCACTTT. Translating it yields CASSYSGTGEGSPLHF.

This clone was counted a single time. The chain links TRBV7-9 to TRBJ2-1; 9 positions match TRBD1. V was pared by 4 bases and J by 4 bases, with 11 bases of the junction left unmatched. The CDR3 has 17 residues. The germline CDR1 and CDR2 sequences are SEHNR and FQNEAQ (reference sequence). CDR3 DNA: TGTGCCAGCAGCTCGAGAGTGGCTGGACAGGGGTACAATGAGCAGTTCTTC. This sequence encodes CASSSRVAGQGYNEQFF. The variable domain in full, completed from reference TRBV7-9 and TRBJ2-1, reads DTGVSQNPRHKITKRGQNVTFRCDPISEHNRLYWYRQTLGQGPEFLTYFQNEAQLEKSRLLSDRFSAERPKGSFSTLEIQRTEQGDSAMYLCASSSRVAGQGYNEQFFGPGTRLTVL.